The following is a TCR beta chain sequence with its context. V lost 3 bases, J lost 5 bases, and 13 bases lay in between. Looked up from germline, CDR1 is SGHAT and CDR2 is FQNNGV. The CDR3 spans 14 residues. RNA extraction was followed by reverse transcription into cDNA, which acted as the sequencing template. Profiling relied on immunoSEQ multiplex PCR, and the TCRdb table lists in-frame clones only, not all of them. The data show 150,000 to 200,000 clones, roughly 60% seen once. The sample comes from a study of CD8+ T cells in alopecia areata. The treatment denotes: oral pan-JAK inhibitor, 5-10 mg twice daily.

The chain recombines TRBV11-2 with TRBJ2-5, with D possibly TRBD2 on 7 matching bases. Sequencing was performed on CD4+ T cells sorted from blood, taken at approximately week 61, from a patient treated with tofacitinib. This TCR was recovered from a human donor with alopecia areata. In DNA form, the CDR3 reads TGTGCCAGCAGCTTCGGAGGGGGGGTGGAGACCCAGTACTTC. Amino acid sequence: CASSFGGGVETQYF. Complete variable domain (other parts from reference TRBV11-2 and TRBJ2-5): EAGVAQSPRYKIIEKRQSVAFWCNPISGHATLYWYQQILGQGPKLLIQFQNNGVVDDSQLPKDRFSAERLKGVDSTLKIQPAKLEDSAVYLCASSFGGGVETQYFGPGTRLLVL.